These T cell receptor beta chains were read from a single sample in a study of blood T cell repertoires in COVID-19. Clones were read by immunoSEQ multiplex PCR, and TCRdb kept only the in-frame ones, dropping some. The sample consists of some 54,000 clones, about 83% of them appearing once. The sequencing sample was made of peripheral blood. Receptors originate from a man aged 70 or older with active COVID-19. The CDR3 runs from the conserved cysteine through the conserved F or W. A D gene is named only where the DNA matches it firmly. Size is omitted from some rows. Given values are once, few, many or a class for expanded clones.

v_gene	d_gene	abundance	j_gene	CDR3nt	CDR3aa
TRBV12-3/TRBV12-4	TRBD1	NA	TRBJ2-2	TGTGCCAGCCGACAGGGGGCCGGGGAGCTGTTTTTT	CASRQGAGELFF
TRBV5-6	TRBD1	NA	TRBJ1-3	TGTGCCAGCAGCTTGCGGACAGGGATGGGAAACACCATATATTTT	CASSLRTGMGNTIYF
TRBV27	TRBD2	NA	TRBJ2-1	TGTGCCAGCAGTCGTAGCGGGGGGGCCGTATACAATGAGCAGTTCTTC	CASSRSGGAVYNEQFF
TRBV7-9	NA	once	TRBJ1-2	TGTGCCAGCAGCCTAGGGGCCGCCTATGGCTACACCTTC	CASSLGAAYGYTF
TRBV7-3	NA	few	TRBJ2-6	TGTGCCAGCAGCTTACAGGGAACTGGGGCCAACGTCCTGACTTTC	CASSLQGTGANVLTF
TRBV6-2/TRBV6-3	TRBD1	NA	TRBJ2-1	TGTGCCAGCAGTTTTGTAGGGGGCTTGGGGGCCAATGAGCAGTTCTTC	CASSFVGGLGANEQFF
TRBV10-3	NA	NA	TRBJ1-6	TGTGCCATCAACACAGCTAATTCACCCCTCCACTTT	CAINTANSPLHF
TRBV4-2	NA	NA	TRBJ2-3	TGTGCCAGCAGCCAAGAAGCTCCAGATACGCAGTATTTT	CASSQEAPDTQYF
TRBV27	TRBD1	NA	TRBJ1-1	TGTGCCAGCAGTCCCCCCAGGGGGTTGAACACTGAAGCTTTCTTT	CASSPPRGLNTEAFF
TRBV6-6	NA	NA	TRBJ1-2	TGTGCCAGCAGTTACTCAGGGGGAGACCTCCGTGGCTACACCTTC	CASSYSGGDLRGYTF
TRBV19	NA	NA	TRBJ1-1	TGTGCCAGTGGGGAGTGGAACACTGAAGCTTTCTTT	CASGEWNTEAFF
TRBV30	NA	NA	TRBJ2-2	TGTGCCTGGAGTGTACCAGGGAGGCGGACCGGGGAGCTGTTTTTT	CAWSVPGRRTGELFF
TRBV9	NA	NA	TRBJ1-4	TGTGCCAGCAGCCTTAAGGGGGTTCCTGAAAAACTGTTTTTT	CASSLKGVPEKLFF
TRBV3-1/TRBV3-2	TRBD1	once	TRBJ1-4	TGTGCCAGCAGTCTGCGACAGGGGGCAGTTGAAAAACTGTTTTTT	CASSLRQGAVEKLFF
TRBV24-1	NA	NA	TRBJ2-3	TGTGCCACCAGCCCCCGGGACACTAGCACAGATACGCAGTATTTT	CATSPRDTSTDTQYF
TRBV19	NA	NA	TRBJ1-6	TGTGCCAGTCATGCGCCAGGGGATTTAGCCCTCCACTTT	CASHAPGDLALHF
TRBV2	NA	NA	TRBJ2-1	TGTGCCAGCATGTCGTCGAGATCCTACAATGAGCAGTTCTTC	CASMSSRSYNEQFF
TRBV5-4	TRBD2	once	TRBJ2-3	TGTGCCAGCAGCCTGACTAGCGGGGGCACAGATACGCAGTATTTT	CASSLTSGGTDTQYF
TRBV5-1	NA	NA	TRBJ2-4	TGCGCCAGCAGCTTGCGTGGAGGGTTAATAGCCAAAAACATTCAGTACTTC	CASSLRGGLIAKNIQYF
TRBV5-6	NA	NA	TRBJ2-7	TGTGCCAGCAGCTTCGGGACCTACGAGCAGTACTTC	CASSFGTYEQYF
TRBV20-1	NA	NA	TRBJ1-1	TGCAGTGCTAGTGAAGCCGCGCCACCTGAAGCTTTCTTT	CSASEAAPPEAFF
TRBV7-8	NA	NA	TRBJ2-3	TGTGCCAGCACCGCACCCGGGACATCTGTCGATACGCAGTATTTT	CASTAPGTSVDTQYF
TRBV12-3/TRBV12-4	NA	NA	TRBJ2-7	TGTGCCAGCAGTTTGGGACGACAGGTCCAGTACTTC	CASSLGRQVQYF
TRBV5-8	NA	NA	TRBJ2-7	TGTGCCAGCAGCCTGACAGTAGGGTACTACGAGCAGTACTTC	CASSLTVGYYEQYF
TRBV5-5	NA	NA	TRBJ1-2	TGTGCCAGCACCCCAACGGTTCGGAGTGGCTACACCTTC	CASTPTVRSGYTF
TRBV5-5	NA	NA	TRBJ1-3	TGTGCCAGCAGCTTGGATCAGGGGAACACCATATATTTT	CASSLDQGNTIYF
TRBV5-1	NA	NA	TRBJ1-1	TGCGCCAGTAAAGGACTACAGACGAACACTGAAGCTTTCTTT	CASKGLQTNTEAFF
TRBV9	NA	once	TRBJ2-2	TGTGCCAGCAGCGTAGGACCTCTAGCTAACGGGGAGCTGTTTTTT	CASSVGPLANGELFF
TRBV27	NA	NA	TRBJ2-7	TGTGCCAGCAGTTTTAGCGTCCCAGGATCCTACGAGCAGTACTTC	CASSFSVPGSYEQYF
TRBV5-1	TRBD1	once	TRBJ1-4	TGCGCCAGCAGCCGGGGACAGGGTGGTGAAAAACTGTTTTTT	CASSRGQGGEKLFF
TRBV4-2	NA	NA	TRBJ2-2	TGTGCCAGCAGGTCGGGGAACACCGGGGAGCTGTTTTTT	CASRSGNTGELFF
TRBV27	TRBD1	NA	TRBJ2-7	TGTGCCAGCAGTAACAGGGGCCCCGCTCTCTACGAGCAGTACTTC	CASSNRGPALYEQYF
TRBV6-1	NA	NA	TRBJ1-4	TGTGCCAGCAGTGGTGGTCTGGCAGGGCTTACTGAAAAACTGTTTTTT	CASSGGLAGLTEKLFF
TRBV7-9	TRBD1	NA	TRBJ2-7	TGTGCCAGCAGCTTGGGGGACAGGGTCTACGAGCAGTACTTC	CASSLGDRVYEQYF
TRBV7-8	TRBD1	NA	TRBJ1-5	TGTGCCAGCAGCCATAACCGACAGGGAAACAATCAGCCCCAGCATTTT	CASSHNRQGNNQPQHF
TRBV7-9	NA	NA	TRBJ1-3	TGTGCCAGCAGCTTAGATGTCAGGAAAAACTCTGGAAACACCATATATTTT	CASSLDVRKNSGNTIYF
TRBV7-7	NA	NA	TRBJ2-1	TGTGCCAGCAGCTTAGCAGGGGGAGATGAGCAGTTCTTC	CASSLAGGDEQFF
TRBV27	NA	NA	TRBJ1-5	TGTGCCAGCAGTTTTGCGTGGAGCAATCAGCCCCAGCATTTT	CASSFAWSNQPQHF
TRBV7-8	NA	NA	TRBJ2-7	TGTGCCAGCAGCTTAGACAGTACGTACGAGCAGTACTTC	CASSLDSTYEQYF
TRBV9	TRBD1	NA	TRBJ1-1	TGTGCCAGCAGCGTAGCGACAGGGGGCGCTCACACTGAAGCTTTCTTT	CASSVATGGAHTEAFF
TRBV27	NA	NA	TRBJ2-3	TGTGCCAGCAGTTCATCTCCCTCTCAGGGCGCAGATACGCAGTATTTT	CASSSSPSQGADTQYF
TRBV19	TRBD2	NA	TRBJ2-3	TGTGCCAGTAGTATTTTGGTAGCGGGGGGGACCGATACGCAGTATTTT	CASSILVAGGTDTQYF
TRBV9	TRBD1	NA	TRBJ1-1	TGTGCCAGCAGCGCCGGAACAGGGGCTCTTATGAACACTGAAGCTTTCTTT	CASSAGTGALMNTEAFF
TRBV19	NA	NA	TRBJ1-5	TGTGCCAGTAGTATTTATAATCAGGGGTTGCAGCCCCAGCATTTT	CASSIYNQGLQPQHF
TRBV6-6	NA	once	TRBJ2-3	TGTGCCAGCAGTTTAGTAGAATTCACAGATACGCAGTATTTT	CASSLVEFTDTQYF
TRBV5-5	TRBD2	NA	TRBJ2-5	TGTGCCAGCAGCGCTCTGACTAGCGCCCAAGAGACCCAGTACTTC	CASSALTSAQETQYF
TRBV3-1/TRBV3-2	NA	NA	TRBJ1-5	TGTGCCAGCAGCCAAGATCTGAATCAGCCCCAGCATTTT	CASSQDLNQPQHF
TRBV19	NA	NA	TRBJ1-5	TGTGCCAGTAGCCCCCGGTATAGCAATCAGCCCCAGCATTTT	CASSPRYSNQPQHF
TRBV18	TRBD1	once	TRBJ1-5	TGTGCCAGCTCTGTGGACAGGAATCAGCCCCAGCATTTT	CASSVDRNQPQHF
TRBV6-2/TRBV6-3	NA	NA	TRBJ2-7	TGTGCCAGCAGTTTGGGCAGAACCTACGAGCAGTACTTC	CASSLGRTYEQYF
TRBV11-2	NA	NA	TRBJ2-3	TGTGCCAGCAGCTTACTACAGGGAGCAGATACGCAGTATTTT	CASSLLQGADTQYF
TRBV28	NA	NA	TRBJ1-5	TGTGCCAGCACCGGGGGGCACTCGCGGAGCAATCAGCCCCAGCATTTT	CASTGGHSRSNQPQHF
TRBV30	TRBD1	few	TRBJ1-2	TGTGCCTGGAGTGCCATCCGGAACGGACAGGTCGGCTACACCTTC	CAWSAIRNGQVGYTF